A single sample is the source of the 23 T cell receptor beta chains below, sequenced in a study of T-cell reconstitution after alpha-beta-depleted transplantation in children. TCRbeta library preparation incorporated unique molecular identifiers. TCRdb redid the calling of the PCR reads with MiXCR, one entry per CDR3 protein. Among about 900,000 distinct CDR3 sequences listed, around 30% were seen once. The source was PBMCs, mostly from graft donor cells, collected 360 days after TCRalphabeta/CD19-depleted stem cell transplant. These receptors were taken from a boy less than two years old who had a stem cell transplant for SCID, so the T cells may come from the graft donor.

The CDR3 DNA reads as TGTGCCAGCAGTTACTCGATACCGGGGGCAGAGACCCAGTACTTC. Translated, it gives CASSYSIPGAETQYF. The chain recombines TRBV6-5 with TRBJ2-5; D could derive from TRBD1 or TRBD2 (6 bases each). The ends were cut back, 0 bases at V and 4 bases at J, with 12 bases in the middle. Germline-derived CDR1 and CDR2 are MNHEY and SVGAGI. CDR3 length equals 15 residues.

The CDR3 region is CSARGQGRYNEQFF. Here the CDR3 DNA reads TGCAGTGCTAGGGGACAGGGTCGGTACAATGAGCAGTTCTTC. The chain carries TRBV20-1 and TRBJ2-1; 9 bases match TRBD1. The CDR3 spans 14 residues. V shed 3 bases and J 4 bases; nucleotides not matched to a gene: 4. The germline V gene encodes CDR1 DFQATT and CDR2 SNEGSKA (reference sequence).

The CDR3 DNA follows: TGCGCCAGCAGCTTGGTTGTTGGAGTCAGGACCTACGAGCAGTACTTC. Translating it yields CASSLVVGVRTYEQYF. The chain couples TRBV5-1 to TRBJ2-7; D uncertain. The CDR3 has 16 amino acids. V dropped 0 bases and J dropped 2 bases, with 15 bases sitting between them. Per the germline V gene, CDR1 is SGHRS and CDR2 is YFSETQ.

This chain connects TRBV6-5 to TRBJ2-7; possibly TRBD1 for D (6 bases). CDR3 size: 11 residues. Germline CDR1 MNHEY, CDR2 SVGAGI. V dropped 8 bases and J dropped 3 bases, with 8 bases sitting between them. The CDR3 loop reads CASRTVYEQYF. The CDR3 DNA reads as TGTGCCAGCCGGACAGTCTACGAGCAGTACTTC.

This clonotype was counted between two and nine times. V usage is TRBV20-1 and J usage is TRBJ2-5, with a weak D call TRBD2 (6 bases). Germline-derived CDR1 and CDR2 are DFQATT and SNEGSKA (reference sequence). The CDR3 length is 16 residues. Trimming pared 0 bases from V and 0 bases from J, leaving 14 bases between. CDR3 coding DNA: TGCAGTGCTAGAGATCGGGACTGGGCCTACCAAGAGACCCAGTACTTC. Translating it yields CSARDRDWAYQETQYF.

The CDR3 spells CASSHSDSPGETQYF. The CDR3 region has the DNA TGTGCCAGCAGCCATTCCGACAGCCCCGGGGAGACCCAGTACTTC. The chain has TRBV4-2 and TRBJ2-5; the D gene is possibly TRBD1 (5 bases). The V end lost 3 bases, the J end lost 5 bases, and 16 bases lay between the germline ends. The CDR3 consists of 15 residues. From germline, CDR1 is LGHNA and CDR2 YNFKEQ.

In this sample, this clonotype turned up many times. The J gene is TRBJ2-3, the V gene TRBV15; D is unclear. CDR1 is LNHNV and CDR2 is YYDKDF in the germline V gene (reference sequence). V was cut by 5 bases and J by 1 base, with 7 bases left in between. This CDR3 spans 13 amino acids. The CDR3 protein is CATSHGGTDTQYF. The CDR3 DNA reads TGTGCCACCAGCCATGGGGGCACAGATACGCAGTATTTT.

This clonotype was recorded a few times. CDR3 region: CASSAWGANTGELFF. The CDR3 DNA sequence: TGTGCCAGCAGCGCGTGGGGGGCGAACACCGGGGAGCTGTTTTTT. The V gene is TRBV2, the J gene TRBJ2-2; a weak D match, TRBD2 (6 bases). The germline V gene encodes CDR1 SNHLY and CDR2 FYNNEI. The V end was cut by 6 bases, the J end by 0 bases, with 11 bases between. The CDR3 extends over 15 amino acids.

The chain combines TRBV12-3 or TRBV12-4 with TRBJ2-5, with 10 bases identical to TRBD1. The CDR3 covers 16 residues. The V segment lost 7 bases and the J segment 2 bases; nucleotides outside the gene matches: 10. CDR3 loop: CASTHGDRGRQETQYF. CDR3 nucleotide sequence: TGTGCCAGCACCCACGGGGACAGGGGCAGGCAAGAGACCCAGTACTTC.

In this sample, this clonotype turned up many times. The chain couples TRBV28 to TRBJ1-1; D remains unclear. Trimming took 5 bases from V and 1 from J, leaving 17 bases between them. The CDR3 extends over 16 amino acids. Looked up from germline, CDR1 is MDHEN and CDR2 is SYDVKM. The CDR3 bases are TGTGCCAGCAGTCCCTCCCTTGGACGGGAGAACACTGAAGCTTTCTTT. Protein product: CASSPSLGRENTEAFF.

This clonotype was seen more than once but under ten times. V gene TRBV7-2 combines with J gene TRBJ2-3; D uncertain. V lost 4 bases and J 2 bases, leaving 10 bases between the germline ends. Germline V gene sequence: CDR1 SGHTA, CDR2 FQGNSA. The CDR3 sequence is 14 residues long. CDR3 in DNA: TGTGCCAGCAGCTCCCGACTGTTCACAGATACGCAGTATTTT. It is translated as CASSSRLFTDTQYF.

This clonotype was seen a handful of times. J is TRBJ2-7 and V is TRBV15; 7 bases align to TRBD1. J was trimmed by 5 bases and V by 5 bases; bases with no gene match: 9. CDR3 length equals 14 residues. CDR1 and CDR2 (germline): LNHNV, YYDKDF (reference sequence). CDR3 sequence: CATSPRTGGDEQYF. The CDR3 region has the DNA TGTGCCACCAGCCCTCGGACAGGTGGAGACGAGCAGTACTTC.

The rearrangement links TRBV29-1 to TRBJ2-3; D call uncertain. Germline assignment: CDR1 SQVTM and CDR2 ANQGSEA. The CDR3 runs to 15 residues. V was cut by 6 bases and J by 2 bases, with 18 bases left in between. Here the CDR3 reads CSVQRLAEITDTQYF. CDR3 nucleotides: TGCAGCGTCCAAAGACTGGCAGAAATCACAGATACGCAGTATTTT.

This clonotype was counted ten times or more. The rearrangement joins TRBV11-2 to TRBJ2-3; possibly TRBD1 or TRBD2 for D (6 bases each). Between the trimmed V and J ends, which lost 5 bases and 0 bases, there was a span of 21 bases. The CDR3 totals 18 residues. Germline values: CDR1 SGHAT, CDR2 FQNNGV. This CDR3 is CASSRRLRGQASTDTQYF. The CDR3 DNA is TGTGCCAGCAGCCGCCGGTTACGGGGGCAGGCTAGCACAGATACGCAGTATTTT.

The chain combines TRBV2 with TRBJ2-1; D gene unclear. Trimming took off 7 bases at V and 0 bases at J, with 10 bases between the two ends. The CDR3 length is 14 residues. Per the germline V gene, CDR1 is SNHLY and CDR2 is FYNNEI. As DNA, the CDR3 is TGTGCCAGCACGCGGTGGGGCTCCTACAATGAGCAGTTCTTC. This sequence encodes CASTRWGSYNEQFF. Together with reference TRBV2 and TRBJ2-1, the CDR3 gives the full variable domain: EPEVTQTPSHQVTQMGQEVILRCVPISNHLYFYWYRQILGQKVEFLVSFYNNEISEKSEIFDDQFSVERPDGSNFTLKIRSTKLEDSAMYFCASTRWGSYNEQFFGPGTRLTVL.

The chain carries TRBV19 and TRBJ1-1, with D perhaps TRBD1 (5 bases). With 3 bases removed from V and 4 bases from J, the gap between germline ends came to 21 bases. This CDR3 has 17 amino acids. Germline lookup yields CDR1 LNHDA and CDR2 SQIVND (reference sequence). CDR3 residues: CASSIPEGSLTATEAFF. The CDR3 DNA sequence: TGTGCCAGTAGTATTCCCGAGGGCTCTTTGACAGCCACTGAAGCTTTCTTT.

This clonotype was observed a handful of times. The rearrangement links TRBV5-1 to TRBJ2-2; TRBD1 matches 7 bases. The CDR3 runs 15 residues. V was pared by 5 bases and J by 3 bases, with 7 bases of the junction left unmatched. The germline V gene has CDR1 SGHRS and CDR2 YFSETQ. This chain's CDR3 is CASSPSTGYTGELFF. Here the CDR3 DNA reads TGCGCCAGCAGTCCCTCGACAGGGTACACCGGGGAGCTGTTTTTT.

This chain's CDR3 is CASSLAAGRSSTDTQYF. The CDR3 DNA is TGTGCCAGCAGCTTAGCGGCGGGGAGGTCTAGCACAGATACGCAGTATTTT. The rearrangement uses TRBV7-2 and TRBJ2-3; a weak D match, TRBD2 (6 bases). Germline V gene data show CDR1 as SGHTA and CDR2 as FQGNSA. There are 17 residues in the CDR3. The V and J ends lost 0 bases and 0 bases respectively, with 13 bases between them.

This chain links TRBV28 with TRBJ2-5; 7 nucleotides match TRBD1. J was trimmed by 5 bases and V by 6 bases; bases with no gene match: 12. The CDR3 runs 15 residues. CDR1 and CDR2 (germline): MDHEN, SYDVKM. The CDR3 sequence is CASSPPKTGIETQYF. The CDR3 nucleotides read TGTGCCAGCAGCCCACCAAAGACAGGGATCGAGACCCAGTACTTC.

This chain links TRBV29-1 with TRBJ1-1; TRBD1 is a possible D gene (5 bases). Trimming removed 6 bases from V and 11 bases from J, with 19 bases in between. Germline lookup yields CDR1 SQVTM and CDR2 ANQGSEA. The CDR3 totals 12 residues. This CDR3 reads CSVLSRGGVAFF. The CDR3 bases are TGCAGCGTCCTATCACGCGGGGGAGTCGCTTTCTTT.

This clonotype was observed a handful of times. This chain links TRBV4-1 with TRBJ2-5; 8 nucleotides agree with TRBD2. Trimming cost V 3 bases and J 3 bases; bases outside gene matches: 12. The CDR3 contains 17 residues. Germline V gives CDR1 MGHRA, CDR2 YSYEKL. CDR3 in amino acids: CASSQSGGRWNEETQYF. In DNA form, the CDR3 reads TGCGCCAGCAGCCAGAGCGGGGGCCGATGGAACGAAGAGACCCAGTACTTC.

The rearrangement links TRBV7-9 to TRBJ2-4; the D gene could be TRBD1 or TRBD2 (5 bases each). The germline CDR1 and CDR2 sequences are SEHNR and FQNEAQ (reference sequence). The CDR3 loop spans 12 amino acids. V dropped 5 bases and J dropped 8 bases, with 10 bases sitting between them. The CDR3 DNA reads TGTGCCAGCAGCCTAGGGGAGCACATTCAGTACTTC. Protein sequence: CASSLGEHIQYF.

The chain links TRBV12-3 or TRBV12-4 to TRBJ1-1; 9 bases are shared with TRBD1. V shed 1 base, J shed 8 bases, and the junction held 2 bases outside the gene matches. The CDR3 is made up of 13 amino acids. CDR3 loop: CASSLGDRGEAFF. DNA for the CDR3: TGTGCCAGCAGTTTAGGAGACAGGGGGGAAGCTTTCTTT.